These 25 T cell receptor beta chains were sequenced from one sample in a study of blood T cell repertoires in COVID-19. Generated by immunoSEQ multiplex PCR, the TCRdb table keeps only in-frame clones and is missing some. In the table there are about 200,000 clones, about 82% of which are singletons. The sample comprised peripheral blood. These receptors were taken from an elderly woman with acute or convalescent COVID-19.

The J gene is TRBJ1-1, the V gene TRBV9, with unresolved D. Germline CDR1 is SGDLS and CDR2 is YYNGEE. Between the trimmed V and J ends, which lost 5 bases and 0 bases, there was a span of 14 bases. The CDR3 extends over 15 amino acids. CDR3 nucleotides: TGTGCCAGCAGTAAGGCAGGCCCTATGAACACTGAAGCTTTCTTT. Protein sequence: CASSKAGPMNTEAFF.

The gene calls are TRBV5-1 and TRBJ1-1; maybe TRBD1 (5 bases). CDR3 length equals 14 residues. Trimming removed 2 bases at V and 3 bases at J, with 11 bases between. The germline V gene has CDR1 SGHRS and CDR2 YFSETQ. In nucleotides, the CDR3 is TGCGCCAGCAGCTTAGACAGTACATACACTGAAGCTTTCTTT. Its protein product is CASSLDSTYTEAFF.

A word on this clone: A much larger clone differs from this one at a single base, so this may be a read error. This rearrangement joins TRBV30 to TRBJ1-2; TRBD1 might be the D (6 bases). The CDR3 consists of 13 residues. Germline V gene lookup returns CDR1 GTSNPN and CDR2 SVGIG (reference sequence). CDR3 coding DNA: TGTCCCAACCACGACGGGGGGCCGGGGGGCTACACCTTC. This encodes CPNHDGGPGGYTF.

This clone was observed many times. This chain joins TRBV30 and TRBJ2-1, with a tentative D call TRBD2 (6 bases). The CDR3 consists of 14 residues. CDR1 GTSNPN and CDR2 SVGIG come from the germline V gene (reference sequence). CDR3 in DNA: TGTGCTGCCTTACGACTAGTAAGCAACAATGAGCAGTTCTTC. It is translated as CAALRLVSNNEQFF.

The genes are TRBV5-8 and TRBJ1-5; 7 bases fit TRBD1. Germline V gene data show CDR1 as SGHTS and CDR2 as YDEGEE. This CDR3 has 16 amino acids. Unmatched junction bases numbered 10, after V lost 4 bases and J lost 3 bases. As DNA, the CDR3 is TGTGCCAGCAGCCATCCCAGGGGGGACACCAATCAGCCCCAGCATTTT. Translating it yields CASSHPRGDTNQPQHF.

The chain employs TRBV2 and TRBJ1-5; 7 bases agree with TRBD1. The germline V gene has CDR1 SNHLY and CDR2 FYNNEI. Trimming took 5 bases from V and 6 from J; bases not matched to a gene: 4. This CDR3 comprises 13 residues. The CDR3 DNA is TGTGCCAGCAGTACAGGGGATGGTCAGCCCCAGCATTTT. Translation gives CASSTGDGQPQHF.

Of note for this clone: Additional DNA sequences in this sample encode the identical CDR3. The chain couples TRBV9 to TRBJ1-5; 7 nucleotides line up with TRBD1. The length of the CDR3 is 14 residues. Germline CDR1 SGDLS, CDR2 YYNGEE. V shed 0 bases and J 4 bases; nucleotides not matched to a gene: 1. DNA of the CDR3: TGTGCCAGCAGCGTAGGACAGGGAAATCAGCCCCAGCATTTT. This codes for CASSVGQGNQPQHF. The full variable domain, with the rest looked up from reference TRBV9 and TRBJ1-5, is DSGVTQTPKHLITATGQRVTLRCSPRSGDLSVYWYQQSLDQGLQFLIQYYNGEERAKGNILERFSAQQFPDLHSELNLSSLELGDSALYFCASSVGQGNQPQHFGDGTRLSIL.

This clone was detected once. The CDR3 nucleotides read TGTGCCAGCAGCTTAAACGGGGGGGCAGGTCCAGATACGCAGTATTTT. It encodes CASSLNGGAGPDTQYF. The chain employs TRBV7-3 and TRBJ2-3; 8 nucleotides align to TRBD2. Germline V gives CDR1 SGHTA, CDR2 FQGTGA. CDR3 length equals 16 residues. Trimming removed 1 base from V and 4 bases from J; junction bases left unmatched: 7.

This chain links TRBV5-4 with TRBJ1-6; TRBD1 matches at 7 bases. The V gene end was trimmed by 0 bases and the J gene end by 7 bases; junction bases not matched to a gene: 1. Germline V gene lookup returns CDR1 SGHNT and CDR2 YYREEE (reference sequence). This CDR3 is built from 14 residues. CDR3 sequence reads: CASSLDRGNSPLHF. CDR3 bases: TGTGCCAGCAGCTTGGACAGGGGAAATTCACCCCTCCACTTT.

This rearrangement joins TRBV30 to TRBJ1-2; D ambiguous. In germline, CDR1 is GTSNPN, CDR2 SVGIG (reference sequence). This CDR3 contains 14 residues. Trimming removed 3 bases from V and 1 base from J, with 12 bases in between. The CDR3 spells CAWSTRHLNYGYTF. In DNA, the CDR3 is TGTGCCTGGAGCACGCGACACCTTAACTATGGCTACACCTTC.

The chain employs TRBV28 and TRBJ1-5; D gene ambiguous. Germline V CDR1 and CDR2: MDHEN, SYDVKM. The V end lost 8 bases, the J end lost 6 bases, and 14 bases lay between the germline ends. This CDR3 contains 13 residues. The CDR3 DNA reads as TGTGCCAGCCGTAGCACTAGGGTTCAGCCCCAGCATTTT. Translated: CASRSTRVQPQHF. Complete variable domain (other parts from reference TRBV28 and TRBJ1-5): DVKVTQSSRYLVKRTGEKVFLECVQDMDHENMFWYRQDPGLGLRLIYFSYDVKMKEKGDIPEGYSVSREKKERFSLILESASTNQTSMYLCASRSTRVQPQHFGDGTRLSIL.

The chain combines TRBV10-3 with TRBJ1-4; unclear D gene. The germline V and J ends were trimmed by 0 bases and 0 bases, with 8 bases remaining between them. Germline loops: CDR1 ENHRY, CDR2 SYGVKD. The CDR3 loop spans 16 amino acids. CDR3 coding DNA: TGTGCCATCAGTGAGTCTGAGGGTGCAACTAATGAAAAACTGTTTTTT. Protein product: CAISESEGATNEKLFF.

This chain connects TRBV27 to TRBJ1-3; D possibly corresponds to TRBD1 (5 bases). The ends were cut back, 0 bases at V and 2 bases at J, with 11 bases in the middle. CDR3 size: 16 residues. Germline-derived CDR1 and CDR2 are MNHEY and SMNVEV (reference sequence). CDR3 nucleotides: TGTGCCAGCAGTTTATCTCCAGGGTGGGCTGGAAACACCATATATTTT. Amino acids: CASSLSPGWAGNTIYF.

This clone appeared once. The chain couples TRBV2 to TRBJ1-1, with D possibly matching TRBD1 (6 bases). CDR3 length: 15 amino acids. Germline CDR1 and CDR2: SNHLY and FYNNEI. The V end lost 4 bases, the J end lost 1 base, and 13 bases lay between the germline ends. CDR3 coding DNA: TGTGCCAGCAGTGTTAACAGGGCGGGGAACACTGAAGCTTTCTTT. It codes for CASSVNRAGNTEAFF.

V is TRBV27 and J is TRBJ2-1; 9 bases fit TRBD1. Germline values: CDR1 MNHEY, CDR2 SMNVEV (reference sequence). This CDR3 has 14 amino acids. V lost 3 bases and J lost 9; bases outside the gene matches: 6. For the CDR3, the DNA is TGTGCCAGCAGTTTTTTACAGGGGGCTAGTGAGCAGTTCTTC. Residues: CASSFLQGASEQFF.

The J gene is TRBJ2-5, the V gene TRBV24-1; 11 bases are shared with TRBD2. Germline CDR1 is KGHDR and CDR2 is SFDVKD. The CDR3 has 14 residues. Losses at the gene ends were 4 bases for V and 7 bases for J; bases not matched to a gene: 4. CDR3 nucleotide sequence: TGTGCCACCAGTGACCCTGGGACTAGCGGGACCCAGTACTTC. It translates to CATSDPGTSGTQYF.

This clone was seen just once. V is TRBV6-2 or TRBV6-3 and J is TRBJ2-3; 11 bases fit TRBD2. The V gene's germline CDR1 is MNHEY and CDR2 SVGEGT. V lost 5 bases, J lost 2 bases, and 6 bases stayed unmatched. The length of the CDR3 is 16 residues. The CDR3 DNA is TGTGCCAGCAGTCCCCTAGCGGGGGGCATCACAGATACGCAGTATTTT. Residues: CASSPLAGGITDTQYF.

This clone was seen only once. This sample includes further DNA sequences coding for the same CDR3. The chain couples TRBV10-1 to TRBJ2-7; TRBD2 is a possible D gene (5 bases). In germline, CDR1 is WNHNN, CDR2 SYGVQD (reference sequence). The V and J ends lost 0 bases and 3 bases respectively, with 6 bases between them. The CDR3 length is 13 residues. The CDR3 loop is CASSESTSYEQYF. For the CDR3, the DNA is TGCGCCAGCAGTGAGTCAACTAGCTACGAGCAGTACTTC.

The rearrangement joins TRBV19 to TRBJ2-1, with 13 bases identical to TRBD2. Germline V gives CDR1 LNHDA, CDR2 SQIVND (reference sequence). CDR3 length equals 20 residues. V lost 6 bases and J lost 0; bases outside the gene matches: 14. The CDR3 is CASRRDPIGLAGVSYNEQFF. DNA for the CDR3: TGTGCCAGTAGGAGGGATCCCATTGGACTAGCGGGAGTCTCCTACAATGAGCAGTTCTTC.

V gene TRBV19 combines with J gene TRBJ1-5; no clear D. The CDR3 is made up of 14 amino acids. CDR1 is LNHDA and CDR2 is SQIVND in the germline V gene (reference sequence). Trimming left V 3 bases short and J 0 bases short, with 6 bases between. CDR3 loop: CASSMTGSNQPQHF. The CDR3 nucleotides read TGTGCCAGTAGTATGACGGGTAGCAATCAGCCCCAGCATTTT.

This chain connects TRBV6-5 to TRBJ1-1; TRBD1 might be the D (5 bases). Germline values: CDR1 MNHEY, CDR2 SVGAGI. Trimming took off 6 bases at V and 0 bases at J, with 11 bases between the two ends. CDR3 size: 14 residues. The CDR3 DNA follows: TGTGCCAGCAGCCCCCGGGGGATGAACACTGAAGCTTTCTTT. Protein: CASSPRGMNTEAFF.

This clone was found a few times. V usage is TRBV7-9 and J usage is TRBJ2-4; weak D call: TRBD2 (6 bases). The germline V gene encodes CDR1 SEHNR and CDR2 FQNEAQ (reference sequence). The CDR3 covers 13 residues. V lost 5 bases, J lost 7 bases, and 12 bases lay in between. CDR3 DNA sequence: TGTGCCAGCAGCGATGGAGGGGAGAACATTCAGTACTTC. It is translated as CASSDGGENIQYF.

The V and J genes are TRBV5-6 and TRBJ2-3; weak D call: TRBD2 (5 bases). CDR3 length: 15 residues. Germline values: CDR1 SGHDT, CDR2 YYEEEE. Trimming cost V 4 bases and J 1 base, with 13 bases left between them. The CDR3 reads CASSPSLARTDTQYF. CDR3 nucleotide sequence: TGTGCCAGCAGCCCAAGCCTAGCACGCACAGATACGCAGTATTTT.

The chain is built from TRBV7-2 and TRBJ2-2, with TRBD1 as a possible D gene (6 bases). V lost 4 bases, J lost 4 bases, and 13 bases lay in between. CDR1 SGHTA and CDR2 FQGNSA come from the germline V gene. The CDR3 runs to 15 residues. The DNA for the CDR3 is TGTGCCAGCAGCTCCTTAGCAGGGGTCACCGGGGAGCTGTTTTTT. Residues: CASSSLAGVTGELFF.

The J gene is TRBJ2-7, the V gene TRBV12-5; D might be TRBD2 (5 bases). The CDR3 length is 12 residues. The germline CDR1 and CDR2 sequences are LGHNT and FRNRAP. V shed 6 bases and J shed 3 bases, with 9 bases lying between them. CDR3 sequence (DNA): TGTGCTAGTGGAAGGGAGTTCTACGAGCAGTACTTC. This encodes CASGREFYEQYF.